A selection of T cell receptor beta chains follows, all from one sample in a study of shared clonotypes between healthy human individuals. Using immunoSEQ multiplex PCR, the repertoire was profiled, and TCRdb retains in-frame clones only, with some absent. The sample records around 1,100,000 clones, 70% to 80% being singletons. Sequenced material: memory CD4+ T cells from PBMCs. The receptors originated from a man aged 18 to 29 in good health. Some clones in this sample may be carry-over from other donors' samples. Both conserved end residues are part of each CDR3. D genes are given only for firm matches. Rows may omit the clone size; those that give it use once, few, many or a size class.

>TRBV5-1|15|NA|NA|TRBJ1-4
TGCGCCAGCAGCGGGGGGTATGTCGCTGATGAAAAACTGTTTTTT
CASSGGYVADEKLFF
>TRBV19|14|NA|NA|TRBJ1-1
TGTGCCAGTAGCGACCGGGGGGATCAGACTGAAGCTTTCTTT
CASSDRGDQTEAFF
>TRBV30|14|NA|NA|TRBJ2-2
TGTGCCTGGAGAAGCGGAACGAACACCGGGGAGCTGTTTTTT
CAWRSGTNTGELFF
>TRBV13|16|NA|TRBD1|TRBJ1-2
TGTGCCAGCAGCTTATCACCGGGACAGGGCTCCTATGGCTACACCTTC
CASSLSPGQGSYGYTF
>TRBV7-8|14|few|NA|TRBJ1-2
TGTGCCAGCAGCTTAGGGCAGGGAAGTTATGGCTACACCTTC
CASSLGQGSYGYTF
>TRBV30|15|NA|NA|TRBJ2-3
TGTGCCTGGAGGGGGGGTCGCGGCCGCACAGATACGCAGTATTTT
CAWRGGRGRTDTQYF
>TRBV2|10|NA|NA|TRBJ2-1
TGTGCCAGCCGTATCGGTGAGCAGTTCTTC
CASRIGEQFF
>TRBV6-6|15|NA|TRBD1|TRBJ2-2
TGTGCCAGCAGTTTACCACAGGGGGACACCGGGGAGCTGTTTTTT
CASSLPQGDTGELFF
>TRBV27|11|NA|NA|TRBJ2-5
TGTGCCAGCAGCGGGTGGGGGACCCAGTACTTC
CASSGWGTQYF
>TRBV7-9|16|NA|TRBD1|TRBJ2-3
TGTGCCAGCAGCACAGGGGAATGGGGATTCGTGTATACGCAGTATTTT
CASSTGEWGFVYTQYF
>TRBV6-1|13|many|TRBD1|TRBJ1-3
TGTGCCAGCAGGACAGGGTTTCTAAACACCATATATTTT
CASRTGFLNTIYF
>TRBV2|13|NA|NA|TRBJ1-4
TGTGCCAGTACTGGGCCGCTAAGGGAAAAACTGTTTTTT
CASTGPLREKLFF
>TRBV6-6|15|NA|NA|TRBJ2-7
TGTGCCAGCAGTTACACGTCGGTGGTCTCCTACGAGCAGTACTTC
CASSYTSVVSYEQYF
>TRBV29-1|14|NA|NA|TRBJ1-1
TGCAGCGTTGAAAAATCGGCCAGAAACACTGAAGCTTTCTTT
CSVEKSARNTEAFF
>TRBV19|14|NA|NA|TRBJ1-1
TGTGCCAGTAGTATAGTCGGAGGGAACACTGAAGCTTTCTTT
CASSIVGGNTEAFF
>TRBV7-2|14|NA|NA|TRBJ1-1
TGTGCCAGCAGCTTCACAGAGCCGAACACTGAAGCTTTCTTT
CASSFTEPNTEAFF
>TRBV5-6|17|once|NA|TRBJ2-5
TGTGCCAGCAGCCGACGACAGGCCACCCACTACCAAGAGACCCAGTACTTC
CASSRRQATHYQETQYF
>TRBV5-1|13|NA|NA|TRBJ2-2
TGCGCCAGCAGCTTAGACAGGCCCGGGGAGCTGTTTTTT
CASSLDRPGELFF
>TRBV15|13|NA|NA|TRBJ2-1
TGTGCCACCAGCTATGTACAGATGAATGAGCAGTTCTTC
CATSYVQMNEQFF
>TRBV30|14|NA|NA|TRBJ1-1
TGTGCCTGGAGTCCCCGCAGGGAGAACACTGAAGCTTTCTTT
CAWSPRRENTEAFF
>TRBV21-1|14|NA|NA|TRBJ2-3
TGTGCCAGCAGCAACCGGAGGTCCGGAGATACGCAGTATTTT
CASSNRRSGDTQYF
>TRBV7-9|15|few|TRBD1|TRBJ1-1
TGTGCCAGCAGACTCCAGACAGGGTGGGGCACTGAAGCTTTCTTT
CASRLQTGWGTEAFF
>TRBV5-1|15|NA|TRBD2|TRBJ2-1
TGCGCCAGCAGTCCCGGGACTAGCGGGAGCAATGAGCAGTTCTTC
CASSPGTSGSNEQFF
>TRBV29-1|15|NA|TRBD2|TRBJ2-5
TGCAGCGTTGGGGCCCTAGCGGGAGTCCAAGAGACCCAGTACTTC
CSVGALAGVQETQYF
>TRBV18|13|few|NA|TRBJ2-2
TGTGCCACGCGCTTCTCCCGGGACGGGGAGCTGTTTTTT
CATRFSRDGELFF
>TRBV28|16|NA|NA|TRBJ1-6
TGTGCCAGCAGTTACCGAACAGGATCCTATAATTCACCCCTCCACTTT
CASSYRTGSYNSPLHF
>TRBV28|12|NA|NA|TRBJ1-5
TGTGCCAGCAGTTTAAGGTATCAGCCCCAGCATTTT
CASSLRYQPQHF
>TRBV5-1|11|NA|NA|TRBJ2-7
TGCGCCAGCAGCAATACCTACGAGCAGTACTTC
CASSNTYEQYF
>TRBV27|15|few|TRBD2|TRBJ2-1
TGTGCCAGCAGTTCTATAGCGGGAGGGGCGAATGAGCAGTTCTTC
CASSSIAGGANEQFF
>TRBV19|13|NA|NA|TRBJ2-7
TGTGCCAGTAGTATGGGACCCACCTACGAGCAGTACTTC
CASSMGPTYEQYF
>TRBV27|15|NA|TRBD1|TRBJ1-4
TGTGCCAGCAGTTCCGGACAGGCAACTAATGAAAAACTGTTTTTT
CASSSGQATNEKLFF
>TRBV18|16|once|TRBD2|TRBJ2-3
TGTGCCAGCTCACCTCGGCGGGAGATAAGCACAGATACGCAGTATTTT
CASSPRREISTDTQYF
>TRBV29-1|12|few|NA|TRBJ1-1
TGCAGCGCTTATGGGACTAACACTGAAGCTTTCTTT
CSAYGTNTEAFF
>TRBV4-3|15|NA|TRBD2|TRBJ2-7
TGCGCCAGCAGCCGCACTAGCGGGGACTCCTACGAGCAGTACTTC
CASSRTSGDSYEQYF
>TRBV21-1|13|few|NA|TRBJ2-3
TGTGCCAGCAGCAATAGTAGTACAGATACGCAGTATTTT
CASSNSSTDTQYF
>TRBV27|14|NA|NA|TRBJ2-2
TGTGCCAGCAGTATCCGGGGAGACACCGGGGAGCTGTTTTTT
CASSIRGDTGELFF
>TRBV19|16|NA|NA|TRBJ2-1
TGTGCCAGTAGTATAGAAGGGACCCCCCGGGGCAATGAGCAGTTCTTC
CASSIEGTPRGNEQFF
>TRBV28|15|many|TRBD1|TRBJ2-7
TGTGCCAGCAGTTTGGAGGACAGGGGTGCCTACGAGCAGTACTTC
CASSLEDRGAYEQYF
>TRBV10-2|14|NA|NA|TRBJ2-1
TGCGCCACCAGGCCGGGACTGGCCTACAATGAGCAGTTCTTC
CATRPGLAYNEQFF
>TRBV4-1|14|NA|NA|TRBJ2-5
TGCGCCAGCAGCCAAGCCTGGGGAGAAGAGACCCAGTACTTC
CASSQAWGEETQYF
>TRBV18|13|NA|TRBD1|TRBJ2-7
TGTGCCAGCTCGGACCGGGACAGGGGGGAGCAGTACTTC
CASSDRDRGEQYF
>TRBV6-1|13|many|NA|TRBJ2-7
TGTGCCAGCATGACCGGAGGGGGCGACGAGCAGTACTTC
CASMTGGGDEQYF
>TRBV21-1|15|NA|NA|TRBJ2-7
TGTGCCAGCAGCCGGGAAGAGGACAGGACATACGAGCAGTACTTC
CASSREEDRTYEQYF
>TRBV29-1|11|NA|NA|TRBJ1-1
TGCAGCGTCCATAAGAACACTGAAGCTTTCTTT
CSVHKNTEAFF
>TRBV28|14|many|NA|TRBJ1-2
TGTGCCAGCAGCTTTCCTGCCGGGGTGGTAGGCTACACCTTC
CASSFPAGVVGYTF
>TRBV9|14|NA|NA|TRBJ2-2
TGTGCCAGCGGCAGGACGCACGGCACCGGGGAGCTGTTTTTT
CASGRTHGTGELFF
>TRBV11-1|15|few|TRBD1|TRBJ2-3
TGTGCCAGCAGCGACGGACAGGGGCAAGCAGATACGCAGTATTTT
CASSDGQGQADTQYF
>TRBV7-2|15|once|TRBD1|TRBJ1-2
TGTGCCAGCAGCCCAGGGACAGCTCTTAACTATGGCTACACCTTC
CASSPGTALNYGYTF
>TRBV7-3|15|few|NA|TRBJ2-1
TGTGCCAGCAGCTTTGATCAGGGAGCCTACAATGAGCAGTTCTTC
CASSFDQGAYNEQFF
>TRBV4-2|15|NA|NA|TRBJ2-1
TGTGCCAGCAGCCAAGATAAAAGGCCGGACATTGAGCAGTTCTTC
CASSQDKRPDIEQFF
>TRBV2|12|NA|NA|TRBJ2-7
TGTGCCTTCCGGGAAAACTCCTACGAGCAGTACTTC
CAFRENSYEQYF